This T cell receptor (beta chain) was sequenced for a study of cytomegalovirus exposure and HLA in healthy donors. Remarks on this clone: The antigen is undetermined.

Healthy bone marrow donors formed the donor group. Findings of the study overall: Within a later analysis, the majority of CMV-associated TCR beta chains appeared HLA-restricted.

Germline trimming cut 1 base from V and 5 bases from J; bases unmatched to any gene: 7. The germline CDR1 and CDR2 sequences are SGHNT and YYREEE (reference sequence). This CDR3 is built from 16 residues. In the PCR, 60 Vbeta and 13 Jbeta primers were used. The table came from immunoSEQ multiplex PCR; TCRdb's copy has only in-frame clones and leaves some out. The sample shows under 200,000 clones, just over 75% of them seen only once. This clonotype was obtained from a woman in her twenties or thirties in good health and CMV-seropositive. The rearrangement uses TRBV5-4 and TRBJ2-2; 8 bases map to TRBD1. Sequencing was carried out using PBMCs. The CDR3 DNA follows: TGTGCCAGCAGCTTGTCAGGGGGCTCGCTTACCGGGGAGCTGTTTTTT. It is translated as CASSLSGGSLTGELFF.